In its sample, the clone carrying this T cell receptor beta chain was seen many times. The data derive from a study of blood T cells in healthy people across ages. Study-level background: Template switching captured about one barcoded beta molecule per two T cells.

A J-beta primer mix and a sample-barcoded 5' primer were used in a second PCR of about 7 to 12 cycles. Each cDNA molecule was tagged by a template-switch adaptor that had 12 random nucleotides. TCRdb redid the calling of the 5' RACE reads with MiXCR, one entry per CDR3 protein. The table includes about 1.5 million distinct CDR3 sequences, around 40% detected once. The V gene lost 0 bases and the J gene lost 0 bases, with 7 bases spanning the gap. In germline, CDR1 is LGHNA, CDR2 YSLEER. CDR3 length: 15 amino acids. The sequence derives from a woman aged 18-29 years in good health. The chain links TRBV4-3 to TRBJ2-3; D call uncertain. The sample was blood. DNA for the CDR3: TGCGCCAGCAGCCAAGATTCCGATAGCACAGATACGCAGTATTTT. Protein sequence: CASSQDSDSTDTQYF.